This T cell receptor beta chain was sequenced in a study of beta chain features in type 1 diabetes. Study-level background: All samples combined gave 90 million to 130 million sorted cells for examination.

Sequenced material consisted of expressed TCRB transcripts (all of the isolated RNA was reverse transcribed). Sequenced by immunoSEQ multiplex PCR; TCRdb stores in-frame clones only, minus some. This table holds around 280,000 clones, 14% to 15% found once. This CDR3 contains 14 residues. The ends were cut back, 0 bases at V and 0 bases at J, with 6 bases in the middle. Germline-derived CDR1 and CDR2 are LGHNA and YNFKEQ. General observations from the study: Diminished insertions and augmented deletions at VDJ junctions characterized type 1 diabetes patients. Since sequencing was performed on cDNA, cells with high TCR expression could be over-represented. Shorter TCRB CDR3s, moderately but significantly so, were found in Type 1 diabetes patients in all four CD4+ subsets.

This clone was observed a few times. Its antigen remains unidentified. The sample comprised naive CD4+ T cells from blood. The TCR was taken from a man between 18 and 35 years old with type 1 diabetes. The rearrangement joins TRBV4-2 to TRBJ2-7; D possibly corresponds to TRBD2 (5 bases). The CDR3 region is CASSQELASYEQYF. As DNA, the CDR3 is TGTGCCAGCAGCCAAGAGCTAGCCTCCTACGAGCAGTACTTC.